A single sample gave rise to the 30 T cell receptor beta chains below, sequenced in a study of radiotherapy plus CTLA-4 blockade in lung cancer. TCRdb's copy holds only in-frame clones and misses some; the assay was immunoSEQ multiplex PCR. The sample consists of 95,000 to 150,000 clones, around 89% of them appearing once. Here the sequenced sample was peripheral blood, taken from a patient treated with radiotherapy plus ipilimumab. These receptors all come from a human donor with non-small cell lung cancer that progressed on radiotherapy plus ipilimumab.

The V gene is TRBV7-9, the J gene TRBJ2-1; TRBD1 matches 8 bases. The CDR3 length is 14 residues. From germline, CDR1 is SEHNR and CDR2 FQNEAQ (reference sequence). Unmatched junction bases numbered 5, after V lost 3 bases and J lost 7 bases. The DNA for the CDR3 is TGTGCCAGCAGCTTTGGGCAGGGGGCGAATGAGCAGTTCTTC. It specifies CASSFGQGANEQFF. The entire variable domain, with the rest obtained from reference TRBV7-9 and TRBJ2-1, is as follows: DTGVSQNPRHKITKRGQNVTFRCDPISEHNRLYWYRQTLGQGPEFLTYFQNEAQLEKSRLLSDRFSAERPKGSFSTLEIQRTEQGDSAMYLCASSFGQGANEQFFGPGTRLTVL.

This clone was observed a single time. This chain links TRBV29-1 with TRBJ1-2; D is perhaps TRBD1 (6 bases). Trimming pared 5 bases from V and 0 bases from J, leaving 16 bases between. The CDR3 covers 15 residues. Germline V gives CDR1 SQVTM, CDR2 ANQGSEA. The CDR3 nucleotides are TGCAGCGTTTCAGGCCGCAACAGGGCTAACTATGGCTACACCTTC. Its protein product is CSVSGRNRANYGYTF.

This chain joins TRBV18 and TRBJ2-7; TRBD1 aligns across 9 bases. This CDR3 has 15 residues. The V gene end was trimmed by 1 base and the J gene end by 5 bases; junction bases not matched to a gene: 6. In germline, CDR1 is KGHSH, CDR2 LQKENI. CDR3 region: CASSPRRTGVDEQYF. CDR3 sequence (DNA): TGTGCCAGCTCACCACGAAGGACAGGGGTCGACGAGCAGTACTTC.

The V and J genes are TRBV5-1 and TRBJ2-5, with TRBD2 matching 16 bases. Trimming took 4 bases from V and 3 from J; bases not matched to a gene: 6. CDR3 length: 17 residues. CDR1 SGHRS and CDR2 YFSETQ come from the germline V gene. CDR3 residues: CASSPGLAGGAKETQYF. The CDR3 bases are TGCGCCAGCAGCCCGGGACTAGCGGGAGGGGCAAAAGAGACCCAGTACTTC.

The chain has TRBV11-2 and TRBJ1-1; D is ambiguous. This CDR3 has 15 amino acids. The germline V and J ends were trimmed by 3 bases and 1 base, with 12 bases remaining between them. Germline loops: CDR1 SGHAT, CDR2 FQNNGV. The CDR3 bases are TGTGCCAGCAGCTTTTATTCAGGACCGAACACTGAAGCTTTCTTT. Translated: CASSFYSGPNTEAFF.

This chain joins TRBV4-2 and TRBJ2-5; 11 bases are shared with TRBD1. CDR1 is LGHNA, CDR2 YNFKEQ, per germline. The CDR3 consists of 16 residues. With V trimmed by 3 bases and J by 1 base, 4 bases remained unmatched. CDR3 sequence reads: CASSQLDRGRQETQYF. The CDR3 coding sequence is TGTGCCAGCAGCCAGTTGGACAGGGGGCGCCAAGAGACCCAGTACTTC.

The genes are TRBV2 and TRBJ1-2, with D tentatively TRBD1 (5 bases). CDR1 and CDR2 from the germline V gene are SNHLY and FYNNEI. The CDR3 totals 15 residues. The V and J ends lost 0 bases and 5 bases respectively, with 13 bases between them. The CDR3 spells CASSEALPGGYGYTF. Here the CDR3 DNA reads TGTGCCAGCAGTGAAGCGCTTCCGGGGGGTTATGGCTACACCTTC.

V usage is TRBV4-1 and J usage is TRBJ1-4, with a tentative D call TRBD1 (5 bases). The CDR3 covers 15 residues. V lost 5 bases to trimming and J lost 0 bases, with 10 bases between them. Germline loops: CDR1 MGHRA, CDR2 YSYEKL. The DNA of the CDR3 is TGCGCCAGCAGCTCGGGGGAACCAACTAATGAAAAACTGTTTTTT. Its translation: CASSSGEPTNEKLFF.

The rearrangement links TRBV7-6 to TRBJ2-1; D is perhaps TRBD1 (5 bases). CDR1 SGHVS and CDR2 FNYEAQ come from the germline V gene. The CDR3 loop spans 16 amino acids. The germline V and J ends were trimmed by 5 bases and 5 bases, with 19 bases remaining between them. In DNA, the CDR3 is TGTGCCAGCAGCCAAATAAACCAGGGAAACCACAATGAGCAGTTCTTC. This sequence encodes CASSQINQGNHNEQFF.

The chain is built from TRBV6-1 and TRBJ1-6; D is ambiguous. Trimming shortened V by 1 base and J by 0 bases, and 10 bases separated the two germline ends. This CDR3 comprises 17 residues. From germline, CDR1 is MNHNS and CDR2 SASEGT. This CDR3 is CASSEEKRSSYNSPLHF. The DNA of the CDR3 is TGTGCCAGCAGTGAAGAGAAGAGAAGCTCCTATAATTCACCCCTCCACTTT.

The chain links TRBV11-2 to TRBJ2-1, with D perhaps TRBD2 (6 bases). CDR1 and CDR2 (germline): SGHAT, FQNNGV. V shed 5 bases and J shed 6 bases, with 20 bases lying between them. The CDR3 is made up of 16 amino acids. CDR3 loop: CASSPSLAENFNEQFF. For the CDR3, the DNA is TGTGCCAGCAGCCCTTCCTTAGCGGAGAACTTCAATGAGCAGTTCTTC.

V is TRBV5-6 and J is TRBJ2-1; 12 positions match TRBD2. The germline gives CDR1 SGHDT, CDR2 YYEEEE. CDR3 length: 16 amino acids. J gave up 4 bases and V 3 bases, and 5 bases lay outside the gene matches. CDR3 in DNA: TGTGCCAGCAGCTCTCGACTAGCGGGAGAGTACAATGAGCAGTTCTTC. Encoded protein: CASSSRLAGEYNEQFF.

The chain recombines TRBV5-1 with TRBJ2-5, with D possibly matching TRBD2 (6 bases). CDR1 SGHRS and CDR2 YFSETQ come from the germline V gene. V was cut by 1 base and J by 1 base, with 8 bases left in between. The CDR3 length is 14 residues. The CDR3 sequence is CASSLLAVQETQYF. CDR3 bases: TGCGCCAGCAGCTTGTTAGCGGTCCAAGAGACCCAGTACTTC.

V is TRBV15 and J is TRBJ2-7; D not resolved. Germline V gene sequence: CDR1 LNHNV, CDR2 YYDKDF (reference sequence). With 2 bases removed from V and 9 bases from J, the gap between germline ends came to 11 bases. This CDR3 region has 12 residues. CDR3 nucleotides: TGTGCCACCAGCAGACCCCTAGGTTGGCAGTACTTC. Its protein is CATSRPLGWQYF.

This chain links TRBV4-1 with TRBJ2-3; TRBD2 aligns across 10 bases. With V trimmed by 0 bases and J by 5 bases, 8 bases remained unmatched. In germline, CDR1 is MGHRA, CDR2 YSYEKL. The CDR3 is 17 residues long. CDR3 nucleotides: TGCGCCAGCAGCCAAGATCATCTAGCGGGAGCAAAAGATACGCAGTATTTT. The encoded protein is CASSQDHLAGAKDTQYF.

The chain combines TRBV5-1 with TRBJ2-3; no clear D gene. V was trimmed by 3 bases and J by 6 bases, leaving 11 bases between them. CDR1 SGHRS and CDR2 YFSETQ come from the germline V gene. The CDR3 spans 13 residues. The CDR3 is CASSSRETDTQYF. CDR3 nucleotides: TGCGCCAGCAGCTCGAGAGAGACCGATACGCAGTATTTT.

Notes on this clone: The junction departs from the called germline gene at one end, perhaps through a read error. This sequence joins TRBV7-3 and TRBJ1-1, with a tentative D call TRBD1 (6 bases). The length of the CDR3 is 13 residues. CDR1 is SGHTA, CDR2 FQGTGA, per germline. This CDR3 reads CASSLTRGTEAFF. The CDR3 bases are TGTGCCAGCAGCCTAACTAGGGGGACTGAAGCTTTCTTT. The variable domain in full, with the rest retrieved from reference TRBV7-3 and TRBJ1-1, is GAGVSQTPSNKVTEKGKYVELRCDPISGHTALYWYRQSLGQGPEFLIYFQGTGAADDSGLPNDRFFAVRPEGSVSTLKIQRTERGDSAVYLCASSLTRGTEAFFGQGTRLTVV.

The chain employs TRBV18 and TRBJ2-5; 9 bases align to TRBD2. Germline V gene sequence: CDR1 KGHSH, CDR2 LQKENI. V shed 0 bases, J shed 4 bases, and the junction held 9 bases outside the gene matches. This CDR3 region has 17 residues. CDR3 DNA: TGTGCCAGCTCACCACCACGGGTAGCGGGAGCGGGAGAGACCCAGTACTTC. Protein: CASSPPRVAGAGETQYF. Together with reference TRBV18 and TRBJ2-5, the CDR3 gives the full variable domain: NAGVMQNPRHLVRRRGQEARLRCSPMKGHSHVYWYRQLPEEGLKFMVYLQKENIIDESGMPKERFSAEFPKEGPSILRIQQVVRGDSAAYFCASSPPRVAGAGETQYFGPGTRLLVL.

V usage is TRBV2 and J usage is TRBJ1-4; 7 bases map to TRBD1. The V gene end was trimmed by 5 bases and the J gene end by 0 bases; junction bases not matched to a gene: 6. CDR1 and CDR2 from the germline V gene are SNHLY and FYNNEI. This CDR3 contains 16 residues. CDR3 sequence (DNA): TGTGCCAGCAGTATAACAGGGGCGGCAACTAATGAAAAACTGTTTTTT. It specifies CASSITGAATNEKLFF.

The J gene is TRBJ2-3, the V gene TRBV10-3; D is tentatively TRBD1 or TRBD2 (5 bases each). The CDR3 runs 13 residues. CDR1 and CDR2 (germline): ENHRY, SYGVKD. V lost 10 bases and J 2 bases, leaving 13 bases between the germline ends. As DNA, the CDR3 is TGTGCCACCGGAACGGGGCACACAGATACGCAGTATTTT. It is translated as CATGTGHTDTQYF.

The chain uses TRBV10-3 and TRBJ1-1; D is unresolved. The length of the CDR3 is 11 residues. The germline CDR1 and CDR2 sequences are ENHRY and SYGVKD. Trimming took 10 bases from V and 0 from J, leaving 6 bases between them. The CDR3 here is CATRMNTEAFF. CDR3 DNA: TGTGCCACACGGATGAACACTGAAGCTTTCTTT.

This chain connects TRBV19 to TRBJ2-5, with D tentatively TRBD1 (8 bases). Germline V gives CDR1 LNHDA, CDR2 SQIVND (reference sequence). The V end lost 5 bases, the J end lost 6 bases, and 22 bases lay between the germline ends. CDR3 length: 16 amino acids. This CDR3 is CASSPLQGGGRKTQYF. The CDR3 region has the DNA TGTGCCAGTAGTCCCCTACAGGGGGGGGGTAGGAAGACCCAGTACTTC.

This sequence joins TRBV5-4 and TRBJ2-2; D is unclear. CDR3 length equals 15 residues. Germline V gene lookup returns CDR1 SGHNT and CDR2 YYREEE (reference sequence). Trimming removed 1 base at V and 0 bases at J, with 7 bases between. For the CDR3, the DNA is TGTGCCAGCAGCTTGAGAGGTCCGAACACCGGGGAGCTGTTTTTT. Protein product: CASSLRGPNTGELFF.

V is TRBV5-1 and J is TRBJ2-3; D is uncertain. From germline, CDR1 is SGHRS and CDR2 YFSETQ. This CDR3 spans 14 amino acids. Trimming took off 0 bases at V and 0 bases at J, with 5 bases between the two ends. This chain's CDR3 is CASSLDGSTDTQYF. The DNA of the CDR3 is TGCGCCAGCAGCTTGGATGGGAGCACAGATACGCAGTATTTT.

V usage is TRBV19 and J usage is TRBJ1-4; D may be TRBD1 (5 bases). The CDR3 length is 15 residues. Germline V gives CDR1 LNHDA, CDR2 SQIVND (reference sequence). Trimming took off 5 bases at V and 5 bases at J, with 15 bases between the two ends. CDR3 sequence: CASSSRTKGNEKLFF. In DNA, the CDR3 is TGTGCCAGTAGTTCACGGACCAAGGGGAATGAAAAACTGTTTTTT. Supplemented by reference TRBV19 and TRBJ1-4, the full variable domain reads DGGITQSPKYLFRKEGQNVTLSCEQNLNHDAMYWYRQDPGQGLRLIYYSQIVNDFQKGDIAEGYSVSREKKESFPLTVTSAQKNPTAFYLCASSSRTKGNEKLFFGSGTQLSVL.

J is TRBJ1-4 and V is TRBV7-9, with no clear D. CDR3 size: 14 residues. V gave up 4 bases and J gave up 8 bases, with 14 bases separating them. Germline-derived CDR1 and CDR2 are SEHNR and FQNEAQ (reference sequence). CDR3 region: CASSSWEVREKLFF. In DNA form, the CDR3 reads TGTGCCAGCAGCTCCTGGGAGGTTCGCGAAAAACTGTTTTTT. Combining the CDR3 with reference TRBV7-9 and TRBJ1-4 gives the whole variable domain DTGVSQNPRHKITKRGQNVTFRCDPISEHNRLYWYRQTLGQGPEFLTYFQNEAQLEKSRLLSDRFSAERPKGSFSTLEIQRTEQGDSAMYLCASSSWEVREKLFFGSGTQLSVL.

This chain joins TRBV6-5 and TRBJ2-2; D might be TRBD1 or TRBD2, each matching 5 bases. Per the germline V gene, CDR1 is MNHEY and CDR2 is SVGAGI. Deletions cut 6 bases from V and 6 bases from J, with 8 bases between. The CDR3 extends over 12 amino acids. The CDR3 DNA reads as TGTGCCAGCAGGGGGGATCCCGGGGAGCTGTTTTTT. As protein: CASRGDPGELFF.

This clone was picked up one time. This rearrangement joins TRBV9 to TRBJ1-5; D remains unclear. Trimming left V 0 bases short and J 4 bases short, with 8 bases between. The CDR3 loop spans 14 amino acids. Germline assignment: CDR1 SGDLS and CDR2 YYNGEE. The CDR3 DNA reads as TGTGCCAGCAGCGTAGGGTCAGTAAATCAGCCCCAGCATTTT. Its protein is CASSVGSVNQPQHF. Combining the CDR3 with reference TRBV9 and TRBJ1-5 gives the whole variable domain DSGVTQTPKHLITATGQRVTLRCSPRSGDLSVYWYQQSLDQGLQFLIQYYNGEERAKGNILERFSAQQFPDLHSELNLSSLELGDSALYFCASSVGSVNQPQHFGDGTRLSIL.

J is TRBJ2-7 and V is TRBV2; TRBD1 is a possible D gene (5 bases). The ends were cut back, 7 bases at V and 3 bases at J, with 19 bases in the middle. Germline CDR1 SNHLY, CDR2 FYNNEI. The CDR3 runs 15 residues. CDR3 sequence: CASKQDSSPHYEQYF. CDR3 DNA: TGTGCCAGCAAACAGGATAGCTCGCCCCACTACGAGCAGTACTTC.

This chain links TRBV10-3 with TRBJ2-7; TRBD1 matches at 8 bases. The CDR3 covers 15 residues. V was clipped by 5 bases and J by 6 bases; unmatched bases: 12. CDR1 is ENHRY and CDR2 is SYGVKD in the germline V gene. DNA for the CDR3: TGTGCCATCAGTAGAGGGGACAGGACCGCCCTCGAGCAGTACTTC. Its translation: CAISRGDRTALEQYF.